This T cell receptor (beta chain) comes out of a study of Tregs in tolerant kidney transplant recipients. The study, taken as a whole, reports: In tolerant patients, donor-specific Tregs outgrew total Tregs, suggesting antigen-driven expansion. No direct test of biological reproducibility was done here. Few patients were studied, so findings need validation in larger groups. Some patients' samples used different primers over time, so nucleotide sequences weren't comparable.

The CDR3 spans 13 residues. CDR1 and CDR2 (germline): MNHNS, SASEGT. Trimming pared 6 bases from V and 1 base from J, leaving 10 bases between. Points on this clone: Its matching antigen is unknown.

Data came from immunoSEQ multiplex PCR; TCRdb stores just in-frame clones and leaves some out. Here the sample spans around 75,000 clones, about 89% being singletons. The source is a human donor who received a combined kidney and bone marrow transplant. The specimen comprised CD4+ T cells from blood, sampled before the transplant. J is TRBJ2-7 and V is TRBV6-1; D perhaps matches TRBD1 (6 bases). The CDR3 loop is CASSHRDSYEQYF. The CDR3 DNA reads TGTGCCAGCAGCCACAGGGATTCCTACGAGCAGTACTTC.